The present entry profiles one TCR beta chain with its context. Its antigen target is currently unknown. No quality values exist for individual bases; no much larger clone is one base distant. Trimming takes 4 bases from V and 0 bases from J, and the germline ends sit 6 bases apart. Reading the germline V gene gives CDR1 MNHNS and CDR2 SASEGT. The cysteine opens and the phenylalanine closes a CDR3 of 13 amino acids. The CDR3 DNA has 39 bases and is translated from base 1. Sequencing relied on an Illumina HiSeq 2500. Quantitative 5'-RACE with molecular barcodes was the method used to prepare the TCR beta libraries. Turning to the authors' computational methods: Disease-linked TCR variants were identified with a new computational method built on a probabilistic model of VDJ rearrangement. TCRdb reprocessed the public reads (quality trimming at Q25 with fastp, clone calling with MiXCR) and kept in-frame beta chains. Every CDR3 protein is listed once, alongside the most common genes and DNA of its rows. V and J calls and clone size were set by TCRdb, not the authors. The sample profile shows 470,000 or so distinct CDR3 sequences; about 24% of them were found once. The ten largest clonotypes hold under 0.9% of the sample.

The data belong to a study of CD8 T cells in ankylosing spondylitis (dated by TCRdb to about 2017). Regarding the research as a whole: T cell receptor beta repertoires were profiled in healthy donors and ankylosing spondylitis patients so that disease-linked TCR variants could be found. The full study cohort was made up of about 25 ankylosing spondylitis patients and 108 healthy donors. Samples of peripheral blood were taken, and for ankylosing spondylitis patients, synovial fluid was collected as well.

Results and caveats for the whole study, not just this receptor: The disease-linked clones showed a CD8+ phenotype and occurred at relatively low frequencies in peripheral blood. Some TCR beta motif variants had previously been reported in synovial fluid and blood of reactive arthritis patients, which suggested common disease-initiation mechanisms. A TCR beta motif of 8 or 9 highly homologous amino acid variants appeared characteristic of blood from ankylosing spondylitis patients. According to the report, matched synovial fluid samples from ankylosing spondylitis patients were significantly enriched for the disease-linked clones.

Sequencing was done on a sample of blood, either unsorted or a sorted T cell fraction (not recorded which). The receptor was isolated from a male donor with ankylosing spondylitis. The V gene is TRBV6-1 and the J gene is TRBJ1-1, with the D gene too uncertain to name. The DNA sequence follows: TGTGCCAGCAGTGCAGACTTGAACACTGAAGCTTTCTTT. This encodes CASSADLNTEAFF.